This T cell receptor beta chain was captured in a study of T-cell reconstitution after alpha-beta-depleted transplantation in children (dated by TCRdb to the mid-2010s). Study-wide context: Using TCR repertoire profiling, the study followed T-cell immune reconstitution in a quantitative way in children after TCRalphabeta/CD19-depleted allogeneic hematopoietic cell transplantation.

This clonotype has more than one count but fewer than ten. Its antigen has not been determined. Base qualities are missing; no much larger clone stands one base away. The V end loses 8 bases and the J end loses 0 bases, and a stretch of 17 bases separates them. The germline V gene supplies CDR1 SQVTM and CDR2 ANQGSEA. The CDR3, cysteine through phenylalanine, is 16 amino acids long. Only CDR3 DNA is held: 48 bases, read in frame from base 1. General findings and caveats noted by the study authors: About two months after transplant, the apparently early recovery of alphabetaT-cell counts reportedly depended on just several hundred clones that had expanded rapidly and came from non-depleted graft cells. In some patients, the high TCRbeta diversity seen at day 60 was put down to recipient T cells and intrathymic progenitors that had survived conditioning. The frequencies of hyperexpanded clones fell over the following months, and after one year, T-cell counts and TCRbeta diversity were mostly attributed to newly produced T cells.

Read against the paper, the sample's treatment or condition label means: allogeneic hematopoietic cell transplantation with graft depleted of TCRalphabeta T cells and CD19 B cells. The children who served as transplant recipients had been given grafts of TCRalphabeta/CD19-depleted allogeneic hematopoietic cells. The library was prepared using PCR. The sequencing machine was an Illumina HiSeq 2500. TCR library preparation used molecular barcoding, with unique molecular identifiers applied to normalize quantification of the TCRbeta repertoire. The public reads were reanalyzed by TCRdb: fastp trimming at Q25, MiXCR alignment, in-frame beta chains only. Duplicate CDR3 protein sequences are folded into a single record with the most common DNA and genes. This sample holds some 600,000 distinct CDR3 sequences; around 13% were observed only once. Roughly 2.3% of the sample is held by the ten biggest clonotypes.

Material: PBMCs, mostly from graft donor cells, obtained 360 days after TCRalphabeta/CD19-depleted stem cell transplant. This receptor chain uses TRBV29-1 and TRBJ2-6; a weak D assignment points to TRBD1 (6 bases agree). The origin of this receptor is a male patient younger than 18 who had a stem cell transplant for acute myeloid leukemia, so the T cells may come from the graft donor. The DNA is TGCAGCATCCCGACAGGCTCAACCTCTGGGGCCAACGTCCTGACTTTC. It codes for CSIPTGSTSGANVLTF. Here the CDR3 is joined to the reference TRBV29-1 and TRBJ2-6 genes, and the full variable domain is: SAVISQKPSRDICQRGTSLTIQCQVDSQVTMMFWYRQQPGQSLTLIATANQGSEATYESGFVIDKFPISRPNLTFSTLTVSNMSPEDSSIYLCSIPTGSTSGANVLTFGAGSRLTVL.